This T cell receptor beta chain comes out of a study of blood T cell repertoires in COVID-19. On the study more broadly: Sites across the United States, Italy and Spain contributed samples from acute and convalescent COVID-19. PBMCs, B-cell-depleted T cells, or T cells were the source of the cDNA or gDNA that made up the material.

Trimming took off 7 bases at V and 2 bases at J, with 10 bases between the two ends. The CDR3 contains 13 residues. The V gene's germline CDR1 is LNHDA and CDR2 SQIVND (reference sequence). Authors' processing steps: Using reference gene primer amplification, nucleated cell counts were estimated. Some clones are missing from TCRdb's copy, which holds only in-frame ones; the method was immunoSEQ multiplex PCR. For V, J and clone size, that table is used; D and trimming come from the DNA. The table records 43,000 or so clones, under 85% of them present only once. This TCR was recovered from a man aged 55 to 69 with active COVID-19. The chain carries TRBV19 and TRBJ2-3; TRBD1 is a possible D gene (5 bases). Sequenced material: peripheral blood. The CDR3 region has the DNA TGTGCCAGTATCGCGGACAACACAGATACGCAGTATTTT. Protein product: CASIADNTDTQYF.